This TCR beta chain was identified during a study of T cells after posttransplantation cyclophosphamide (dated by TCRdb to about 2016). Study-level background: Using TRB sequencing, the study followed how the T cell repertoire reconstituted after myeloablative bone marrow transplantation in which posttransplantation cyclophosphamide served as GVHD prophylaxis. Samples from 30 to 40 PTCy-treated patients and over 15 related bone marrow donors of those patients were subjected to antigen receptor sequencing. Blood from every one of the roughly 30 PTCy patients who had 1-year posttransplant specimens underwent TRB sequencing. TRB sequencing was also done on up to roughly 3 additional blood samples from 2 to 5.2 years after transplant in 3 patients, and on pretransplant blood from a handful of patients. Because TRA and TRB clonality were tightly correlated in 9 or 10 samples, subsequent TCR analyses were focused on TRB only. Public TRB sequences were searched against a database of over 3,500 sequences associated with responses to pathogens, tumor antigens, self-antigens and alloantigens.

Summary of the overall study and its limitations: At 1-2 months, donor-recipient similarity was low but rose over the first year, and the later blood repertoires were often dominated by donor CD8+ memory clones. The TRB repertoires of T cells infiltrating skin or GI tract showed only limited overlap with the TRB repertoires of T cells in blood. Across fewer than 50 patients, recipient CMV seropositivity and CMV reactivation were highly associated with TRB clonality; PTCy diversity was similar to CNI/methotrexate controls.

From cysteine to phenylalanine, the CDR3 is 15 amino acids long. Only the CDR3 region is kept as DNA, spanning 45 bases read in frame from base 1. Trimming costs V 5 bases and J 5 bases, and their ends lie 19 bases apart. Based on the germline V gene, the CDR1 and CDR2 sequences are SGHRS and YFSETQ. On the day of marrow donation, related bone marrow donors gave peripheral blood samples. Peripheral blood and bone marrow mononuclear cells were isolated by Ficoll-Hypaque density centrifugation and were cryopreserved. This clone was seen at least ten times. It has no known antigen specificity. The record has no base qualities; no much larger clone is one base away. Genomic DNA was used for TRB sequencing, which was performed with the immunoSEQ assay at survey resolution or with the hsTCRB kit. The authors' analysis ran thus. The immunoSEQ software was used for initial read processing, and the LymphoSeq R package was used for repertoire analyses. Clonality was calculated as 1 minus normalized Shannon entropy, and the Gini coefficient was also calculated for each TRB dataset. To infer phenotypes in unsorted samples, TRB sequences from sorted subsets of the recipient or donor were mapped onto unsorted samples from the same recipient. This is the immuneACCESS table as TCRdb keeps it, with only in-frame sequences that have V and J called. A part of the clones is gone; compared with another copy, unresolved V genes explain less than half, and the rest is unexplained. D and trimming come from the DNA, and the V and J calls and clone size come from that table. The table records approximately 39,000 clones for this sample, and not one of them appears only once. Jointly, the top ten make up roughly 2.5% of the sample.

The chain was built from TRBV5-1 and TRBJ1-1; possibly the D gene is TRBD1, per 5 matching bases. The receptor comes from a man aged 45-65 years in good health, CMV-negative, and a related stem cell transplant donor. Sequenced sample: PBMCs. For the CDR3, the sequence is CASRLGAGHLTEAFF. DNA sequence: TGCGCCAGCAGGCTCGGCGCAGGGCATTTGACTGAAGCTTTCTTT.